The rows below give T cell receptor beta chains drawn from one sample of a study of T-cell reconstitution after alpha-beta-depleted transplantation in children. TCRdb ran MiXCR on the PCR reads and lists one entry per CDR3 protein. Altogether fewer than 750,000 distinct CDR3 sequences are present, over 20% being singletons, with the ten largest covering under 45%. The material was PBMCs, obtained before TCRalphabeta/CD19-depleted stem cell transplant. These receptors all stem from a boy under two years old with Wiskott-Aldrich syndrome, due to receive a stem cell transplant. Each CDR3 is given with its conserved first and last residue. The order of the fields is J gene, CDR3 length, V gene, D gene, clone size, CDR3 protein, CDR3 DNA. D genes are given only for firm matches. Expanded clones get a size class; other rows say once, few or many, or leave the size out.

>TRBJ2-1|14|TRBV7-2|TRBD1|NA
CASRRRQGYNEQFF
TGTGCCAGCAGGCGCCGACAGGGATATAATGAGCAGTTCTTC
>TRBJ1-2|14|TRBV12-3/TRBV12-4|TRBD1|NA
CASSFNGPTGGYTF
TGTGCCAGCAGTTTTAACGGACCGACAGGGGGCTACACCTTC
>TRBJ1-3|14|TRBV20-1|NA|NA
CSARAREAGNTIYF
TGCAGTGCTAGAGCCAGGGAGGCTGGAAACACCATATATTTT
>TRBJ2-1|13|TRBV14|TRBD2|NA
CASSKLAGGPWFF
TGTGCCAGCAGCAAACTAGCGGGAGGGCCCTGGTTCTTC
>TRBJ2-2|15|TRBV12-3/TRBV12-4|NA|many
CASRLGGASTGELFF
TGTGCCAGCAGACTGGGGGGGGCAAGCACCGGGGAGCTGTTTTTT
>TRBJ2-3|16|TRBV5-6|TRBD2|NA
CASSRDSGRRSDTQYF
TGTGCCAGCAGCCGGGATAGCGGGAGACGCTCAGATACGCAGTATTTT
>TRBJ2-1|12|TRBV5-5|NA|once
CASSLACNEQFF
TGTGCCAGCAGCCTGGCGTGCAATGAGCAGTTCTTC
>TRBJ2-3|13|TRBV5-5|NA|NA
CASSFLYTFTQYF
TGTGCCAGCAGCTTCCTTTACACTTTTACGCAGTATTTT
>TRBJ1-1|17|TRBV20-1|NA|few
CSAREVGRGSWDTEAFF
TGCAGTGCTAGAGAGGTCGGCAGAGGATCCTGGGACACTGAAGCTTTCTTT
>TRBJ2-5|14|TRBV7-6|NA|NA
CASSLAGFRETQYF
TGTGCCAGCAGCTTGGCAGGGTTCCGGGAGACCCAGTACTTC
>TRBJ2-3|15|TRBV4-2|NA|NA
CASSQDHRQGDTQYF
TGTGCCAGCAGCCAAGATCATAGACAAGGGGATACGCAGTATTTT
>TRBJ2-3|17|TRBV11-2|TRBD2|few
CASSLDGLAANTDTQYF
TGTGCCAGCAGCTTAGATGGACTAGCGGCCAACACAGATACGCAGTATTTT
>TRBJ2-3|14|TRBV28|TRBD2|NA
CASSWGGGTDTQYF
TGTGCCAGCAGCTGGGGAGGGGGCACAGATACGCAGTATTTT
>TRBJ1-2|13|TRBV20-1|NA|NA
CSAATGGTYGYTF
TGCAGTGCTGCGACAGGAGGGACCTATGGCTACACCTTC
>TRBJ2-7|16|TRBV20-1|NA|NA
CSAREVLAEGDYEQYF
TGCAGTGCTAGAGAGGTTCTAGCGGAGGGGGACTACGAGCAGTACTTC
>TRBJ2-2|16|TRBV18|TRBD2|NA
CASSSVAGENTGELFF
TGTGCCAGCTCATCTGTAGCGGGAGAAAACACCGGGGAGCTGTTTTTT
>TRBJ2-1|14|TRBV20-1|TRBD2|NA
CSARGGEVYNEQFF
TGCAGTGCTCGGGGAGGGGAAGTGTATAATGAGCAGTTCTTC
>TRBJ2-2|15|TRBV29-1|NA|few
CSVERREYGTGELFF
TGCAGCGTTGAACGCCGGGAGTACGGCACCGGGGAGCTGTTTTTT
>TRBJ2-1|14|TRBV5-1|NA|few
CASTRVGQYNEQFF
TGCGCCAGCACTAGAGTAGGTCAGTACAATGAGCAGTTCTTC
>TRBJ1-4|16|TRBV29-1|NA|NA
CSVLQGRRATNEKLFF
TGCAGCGTTCTGCAAGGCCGGAGGGCGACTAATGAAAAACTGTTTTTT
>TRBJ2-5|14|TRBV12-3/TRBV12-4|NA|NA
CASSLEGGAITRYF
TGTGCCAGCTCCCTAGAAGGGGGGGCGATAACCCGGTACTTC
>TRBJ2-1|11|TRBV20-1|NA|few
CSARGMRGQFF
TGCAGTGCTAGGGGAATGAGGGGGCAGTTCTTC
>TRBJ1-5|14|TRBV11-2|NA|NA
CASSLRDGDQPQHF
TGTGCCAGCAGCTTACGGGACGGTGATCAGCCCCAGCATTTT
>TRBJ2-1|16|TRBV5-1|NA|few
CASSFSPSSSYNEQFF
TGCGCCAGCAGCTTCAGCCCGTCAAGCTCCTACAATGAGCAGTTCTTC
>TRBJ2-1|15|TRBV5-1|NA|few
CASTFSGSSPNEQFF
TGCGCCAGCACCTTTAGCGGAAGCTCCCCCAATGAGCAGTTCTTC
>TRBJ1-2|16|TRBV20-1|NA|NA
CSARARTDRLNYGYTF
TGCAGTGCTAGAGCTCGGACAGACCGCCTAAACTATGGCTACACCTTC
>TRBJ2-1|16|TRBV5-1|NA|few
CASTPVGGSSYNEQFF
TGCGCCAGCACCCCGGTTGGCGGTTCCTCCTACAATGAGCAGTTCTTC
>TRBJ2-2|19|TRBV11-2|TRBD2|NA
CASSLDRRLAGGPFGELFF
TGTGCCAGCAGCTTAGACCGCAGACTAGCGGGAGGGCCATTCGGGGAGCTGTTTTTT
>TRBJ2-7|14|TRBV20-1|TRBD2|NA
CSARLAGAPYEQYF
TGCAGTGCGAGACTAGCGGGGGCTCCCTACGAGCAGTACTTC
>TRBJ2-3|13|TRBV20-1|NA|many
CSARAASTDTQYF
TGCAGTGCTAGAGCGGCTAGCACAGATACGCAGTATTTT
>TRBJ2-1|17|TRBV10-3|TRBD2|few
CAISAINSGSSYNEQFF
TGTGCCATCAGCGCCATTAATAGCGGGAGCTCCTACAATGAGCAGTTCTTC
>TRBJ2-5|16|TRBV15|NA|NA
CATSRPEGGGGETQYF
TGTGCCACCAGCAGACCAGAGGGAGGGGGTGGGGAGACCCAGTACTTC
>TRBJ2-7|13|TRBV20-1|TRBD1|once
CSARRQGVYEQYF
TGCAGTGCTCGTAGACAGGGGGTCTACGAGCAGTACTTC
>TRBJ2-2|12|TRBV2|NA|few
CAVREATGELFF
TGTGCCGTGCGGGAAGCAACGGGGGAGCTGTTTTTT
>TRBJ2-5|16|TRBV20-1|TRBD2|NA
CSAMGTSGRARETQYF
TGCAGTGCTATGGGGACTAGCGGGAGGGCCAGGGAGACCCAGTACTTC
>TRBJ2-3|15|TRBV4-2|NA|few
CASSLRESGTDTQYF
TGTGCCAGCAGCCTCCGGGAGTCGGGCACAGATACGCAGTATTTT
>TRBJ2-1|16|TRBV6-2/TRBV6-3|TRBD2|NA
CASRRLAGSIYNEQFF
TGTGCCAGCAGAAGACTAGCGGGGTCAATCTACAATGAGCAGTTCTTC
>TRBJ2-3|17|TRBV20-1|TRBD2|NA
CSAEYWGGSLFTDTQYF
TGCAGTGCTGAGTATTGGGGCGGGAGCCTTTTCACAGATACGCAGTATTTT
>TRBJ2-2|17|TRBV30|NA|few
CAWSGTFRMLGTGELFF
TGTGCCTGGAGTGGGACTTTCCGGATGCTAGGCACCGGGGAGCTGTTTTTT
>TRBJ2-1|19|TRBV6-7|NA|NA
CASSLLASLVRTTNNEQFF
TGTGCCAGCAGTTTACTAGCCTCACTCGTCCGGACTACCAACAATGAGCAGTTCTTC
>TRBJ2-1|13|TRBV10-3|NA|few
CAISRGERGEQFF
TGTGCCATCAGCCGGGGCGAGAGGGGTGAGCAGTTCTTC
>TRBJ1-4|17|TRBV20-1|TRBD1|few
CSARDPRGTGDFEKLFF
TGCAGTGCTAGAGATCCGAGGGGGACAGGGGATTTTGAAAAACTGTTTTTT